This T cell receptor (beta chain) was obtained from a study of control samples from healthy donors and cancer patients. CDR3 length equals 13 residues. Trimming took 3 bases from V and 7 from J; bases not matched to a gene: 2. Germline CDR1 KGHDR, CDR2 SFDVKD. Assay: immunoSEQ multiplex PCR; the TCRdb copy retains only in-frame clones and omits some. The profile shows about 120,000 clones, around 89% of them singletons. Sequenced material: blood. The rearrangement joins TRBV24-1 to TRBJ1-2; 9 positions match TRBD1. The TCR originated in a man aged 35-49 years in good health. CDR3 nucleotides: TGTGCCACCAGTGATACACAGGGGGCTGGCTACACCTTC. Its translation: CATSDTQGAGYTF.